The sequence of this T cell receptor beta chain was determined in a study of cytomegalovirus exposure and HLA in healthy donors. Vbeta (60) and Jbeta (13) primers were used in the PCR. TCRdb's copy holds only in-frame clones and misses some; the assay was immunoSEQ multiplex PCR. The repertoire holds about 70,000 clones, with roughly 74% as singletons. Trimming took 7 bases from V and 9 from J, leaving 13 bases between them. CDR3 length: 12 residues. Germline CDR1 reads MNHEY; CDR2 reads SVGAGI. The clonotype was recovered from a human donor in good health. The V gene is TRBV6-5, the J gene TRBJ1-5, with D perhaps TRBD1 (5 bases). The sequenced material came from PBMCs. The CDR3 bases are TGTGCCAGCAAACAACTTCAGGGGCCCCAGCATTTT. It translates to CASKQLQGPQHF.